What follows are 14 T cell receptor beta chains derived from one specimen sequenced in a study of spatial heterogeneity in lung cancer. TCRdb re-called the 5' RACE reads through MiXCR, storing one row per CDR3 protein. This sample has 10,000 to 15,000 distinct CDR3 sequences, with around 4.1% found just once. Indicated time point: sample taken at primary tumor resection. This specimen consisted of PBMCs, obtained at surgery. Every receptor here comes from a male donor with early-stage non-small cell lung cancer.

This clonotype was detected ten times or more. V usage is TRBV7-2 and J usage is TRBJ1-5; D ambiguous. The germline V and J ends were trimmed by 4 bases and 5 bases, with 9 bases remaining between them. There are 13 residues in the CDR3. Per germline, CDR1 SGHTA and CDR2 FQGNSA. CDR3 residues: CASSSQRDQPQHF. CDR3 DNA sequence: TGTGCCAGCAGCTCGCAGCGGGATCAGCCCCAGCATTTT.

This clonotype was observed many times. The chain recombines TRBV19 with TRBJ1-5, with D unclear. V lost 4 bases, J lost 0 bases, and 4 bases lay in between. CDR1 is LNHDA and CDR2 is SQIVND in the germline V gene (reference sequence). CDR3 length equals 13 residues. The CDR3 protein is CASSTPSNQPQHF. CDR3 sequence (DNA): TGTGCCAGTAGTACACCTAGCAATCAGCCCCAGCATTTT.

This clonotype was seen repeatedly, ten times or more. The chain couples TRBV12-3 or TRBV12-4 to TRBJ2-2; the D gene is possibly TRBD2 (7 bases). This CDR3 region has 16 residues. Between the trimmed V and J ends, which lost 7 bases and 7 bases, there was a span of 22 bases. The CDR3 reads CASNTRGPEIGGELFF. The CDR3 DNA is TGTGCCAGCAATACGCGGGGGCCGGAGATTGGCGGGGAGCTGTTTTTT.

This clonotype was seen ten or more times. V and J are TRBV18 and TRBJ1-2; D not certain. From germline, CDR1 is KGHSH and CDR2 LQKENI. The CDR3 is 14 amino acids. The ends were cut back, 0 bases at V and 8 bases at J, with 13 bases in the middle. The CDR3 nucleotides read TGTGCCAGCTCACCACCGGGAACGGCACCGGGCTACACCTTC. It translates to CASSPPGTAPGYTF.

In this sample, this clonotype turned up many times. The rearrangement uses TRBV20-1 and TRBJ1-5; TRBD1 matches 7 bases. The CDR3 consists of 15 residues. J was trimmed by 0 bases and V by 2 bases; bases with no gene match: 4. Germline-derived CDR1 and CDR2 are DFQATT and SNEGSKA (reference sequence). The CDR3 is CSARWPGGSNQPQHF. As DNA, the CDR3 is TGCAGTGCTAGATGGCCAGGGGGTAGCAATCAGCCCCAGCATTTT.

This clonotype was detected many times. The chain employs TRBV28 and TRBJ2-2, with D possibly being TRBD1 or TRBD2 (6 bases each). Germline loops: CDR1 MDHEN, CDR2 SYDVKM. The CDR3 runs 13 residues. With 5 bases removed from V and 6 bases from J, the gap between germline ends came to 10 bases. CDR3 bases: TGTGCCAGCAGTAATAGGGGGGCCGGGGAGCTGTTTTTT. It yields the protein CASSNRGAGELFF. The full variable domain, completed using reference TRBV28 and TRBJ2-2, is DVKVTQSSRYLVKRTGEKVFLECVQDMDHENMFWYRQDPGLGLRLIYFSYDVKMKEKGDIPEGYSVSREKKERFSLILESASTNQTSMYLCASSNRGAGELFFGEGSRLTVL.

This clonotype was picked up many times. V usage is TRBV20-1 and J usage is TRBJ1-2; no firm D call. V lost 0 bases and J lost 4, with 9 bases in between. Per the germline V gene, CDR1 is DFQATT and CDR2 is SNEGSKA (reference sequence). The CDR3 sequence is 13 residues long. The CDR3 here is CSARDKPAYGYTF. For the CDR3, the DNA is TGCAGTGCTAGAGATAAGCCGGCCTATGGCTACACCTTC.

This clonotype was observed many times. This rearrangement joins TRBV28 to TRBJ2-4; 7 bases line up with TRBD1. Germline V gene lookup returns CDR1 MDHEN and CDR2 SYDVKM. The CDR3 is 15 residues long. V was clipped by 3 bases and J by 7 bases; unmatched bases: 9. The CDR3 reads CASSFMGTVRNIQYF. In DNA, the CDR3 is TGTGCCAGCAGTTTTATGGGGACAGTTAGGAACATTCAGTACTTC.

This clonotype was picked up many times. The chain employs TRBV12-3 or TRBV12-4 and TRBJ1-4; possibly TRBD1 for D (5 bases). The CDR3 totals 14 residues. V lost 2 bases, J lost 7 bases, and 11 bases lay in between. CDR3 nucleotides: TGTGCCAGCAGTTTACGGGGGGTTGGTGAAAAACTGTTTTTT. Residues: CASSLRGVGEKLFF.

This clonotype was counted a few times. The V gene is TRBV7-2, the J gene TRBJ2-3; no clear D. Trimming cost V 1 base and J 5 bases, with 7 bases left between them. This CDR3 contains 13 residues. Germline values: CDR1 SGHTA, CDR2 FQGNSA. CDR3 sequence (DNA): TGTGCCAGCAGCTTAGGCTCTGAAGATACGCAGTATTTT. This encodes CASSLGSEDTQYF.

In this sample, this clonotype turned up many times. V gene TRBV6-2 or TRBV6-3 combines with J gene TRBJ2-2; D ambiguous. The CDR3 is 16 residues long. CDR1 and CDR2 from the germline V gene are MNHEY and SVGEGT. V was trimmed by 6 bases and J by 2 bases, leaving 16 bases between them. The CDR3 region is CASSPSGETNTGELFF. CDR3 coding DNA: TGTGCCAGCAGCCCCTCGGGCGAGACCAACACCGGGGAGCTGTTTTTT.

Details on this clonotype: Since a much larger clone is just one base distant, this may be a read error. This chain connects TRBV11-2 to TRBJ2-3; perhaps TRBD2 as D (6 bases). From germline, CDR1 is SGHAT and CDR2 FQNNGV. V shed 1 base and J shed 5 bases, with 13 bases lying between them. The CDR3 has 15 amino acids. DNA of the CDR3: TGTGCCAGCAGCTTAGTCCGGGAGACGTTAGATACGCAGTATTTT. Its translation is CASSLVRETLDTQYF.

This chain connects TRBV10-3 to TRBJ1-4; D might be TRBD1 (5 bases). CDR3 length: 15 residues. V lost 1 base to trimming and J lost 13 bases, with 19 bases between them. CDR1 and CDR2 (germline): ENHRY, SYGVKD. The CDR3: CAISEWAGDRGRLFF. Here the CDR3 DNA reads TGTGCCATCAGTGAGTGGGCGGGAGACAGAGGACGACTGTTTTTT.

This clonotype showed up many times. The chain combines TRBV7-2 with TRBJ2-3; D is unclear. Germline-derived CDR1 and CDR2 are SGHTA and FQGNSA. CDR3 size: 13 residues. Trimming shortened V by 3 bases and J by 4 bases, and 8 bases separated the two germline ends. The CDR3 loop is CASSFSGSDTQYF. The CDR3 DNA follows: TGTGCCAGCAGCTTCTCCGGATCAGATACGCAGTATTTT.